The clone carrying this TCR beta chain has just a few counts. The donors belonged to the roughly 110-subject validation cohort, separate from the approximately 700-subject first cohort. The sample belongs to a study of cytomegalovirus exposure and HLA in healthy donors. Using immunoSEQ multiplex PCR, the repertoire was profiled, and TCRdb retains in-frame clones only, with some absent. Here the sample spans about 160,000 clones, 75% to 90% being singletons. The CDR3 totals 14 residues. Trimming removed 7 bases at V and 0 bases at J, with 10 bases between. CDR1 LNHDA and CDR2 SQIVND come from the germline V gene (reference sequence).

The chain uses TRBV19 and TRBJ1-5; TRBD1 is a possible D gene (5 bases). The sequence came from a woman between 18 and 29 years old in good health and CMV-seronegative. Sequencing was performed on PBMCs. The CDR3 loop is CASKQEYSNQPQHF. CDR3 bases: TGTGCCAGTAAACAGGAGTATAGCAATCAGCCCCAGCATTTT.